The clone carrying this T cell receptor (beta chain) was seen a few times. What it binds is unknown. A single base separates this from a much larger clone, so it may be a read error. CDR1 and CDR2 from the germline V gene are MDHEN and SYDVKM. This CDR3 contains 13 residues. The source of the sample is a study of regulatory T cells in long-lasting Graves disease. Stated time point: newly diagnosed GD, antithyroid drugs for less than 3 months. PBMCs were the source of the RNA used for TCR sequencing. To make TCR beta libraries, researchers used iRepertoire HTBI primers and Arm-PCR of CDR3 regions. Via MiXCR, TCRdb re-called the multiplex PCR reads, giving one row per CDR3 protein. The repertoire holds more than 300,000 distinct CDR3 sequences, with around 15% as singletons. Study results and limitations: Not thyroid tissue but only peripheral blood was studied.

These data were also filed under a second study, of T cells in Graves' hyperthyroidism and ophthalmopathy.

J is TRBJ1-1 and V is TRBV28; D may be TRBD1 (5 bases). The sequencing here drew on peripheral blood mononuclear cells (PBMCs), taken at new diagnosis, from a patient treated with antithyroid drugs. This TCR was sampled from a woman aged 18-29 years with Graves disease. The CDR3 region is CTSSLFGTGEAFF. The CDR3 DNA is TGTACCAGCAGTTTATTCGGTACAGGTGAAGCTTTCTTT.